The present TCR beta chain was sequenced within a study of blood T cell repertoires in COVID-19. Across the whole study: The origin of the acute and convalescent COVID-19 samples was the United States, Italy and Spain.

The table came from immunoSEQ multiplex PCR; TCRdb's copy has only in-frame clones and leaves some out. The repertoire has 150,000 to 200,000 clones, roughly nine tenths of them found once; the top ten carry 3.5% to 4.5%. The V and J ends lost 4 bases and 2 bases respectively, with 15 bases between them. The CDR3 runs 15 residues. The germline V gene encodes CDR1 SGHDT and CDR2 YYEEEE. The chain combines TRBV5-6 with TRBJ1-2; perhaps TRBD1 as D (5 bases). Sequenced material: peripheral blood. The clonotype comes from a woman in her seventies with acute or convalescent COVID-19. This CDR3 is CASSPGPRENYGYTF. In DNA form, the CDR3 reads TGTGCCAGCAGCCCCGGCCCCAGGGAAAACTATGGCTACACCTTC. The full variable domain, with the rest looked up from reference TRBV5-6 and TRBJ1-2, is DAGVTQSPTHLIKTRGQQVTLRCSPKSGHDTVSWYQQALGQGPQFIFQYYEEEERQRGNFPDRFSGHQFPNYSSELNVNALLLGDSALYLCASSPGPRENYGYTFGSGTRLTVV.